The T cell receptor beta chain under discussion was sequenced for a study of T cells in Graves' hyperthyroidism and ophthalmopathy. RNA transcripts yielded amplified TCR beta CDR3 regions. The primer set for the first-round RT-PCR of the TCR CDR3 was HTBI. Via MiXCR, TCRdb re-called the multiplex PCR reads, giving one row per CDR3 protein. The repertoire holds approximately 630,000 distinct CDR3 sequences, with 16% as singletons. Graves' hyperthyroidism qualified as stable when ophthalmopathy did not progress within 18 months. Source material for PBMCs was more than 7.5 ml fresh peripheral blood. The sample taken for sequencing was blood. This clonotype was obtained from a woman younger than 45 with Graves' hyperthyroidism.

CDR3 sequence (DNA): TGCGCCAGCGCGACTAGCGGGGGTAATGAGCAGTTCTTC. It codes for CASATSGGNEQFF. The V and J genes are TRBV5-1 and TRBJ2-1; 12 nucleotides align to TRBD2. Trimming removed 7 bases from V and 7 bases from J; junction bases left unmatched: 3. In germline, CDR1 is SGHRS, CDR2 YFSETQ. This CDR3 spans 13 amino acids.